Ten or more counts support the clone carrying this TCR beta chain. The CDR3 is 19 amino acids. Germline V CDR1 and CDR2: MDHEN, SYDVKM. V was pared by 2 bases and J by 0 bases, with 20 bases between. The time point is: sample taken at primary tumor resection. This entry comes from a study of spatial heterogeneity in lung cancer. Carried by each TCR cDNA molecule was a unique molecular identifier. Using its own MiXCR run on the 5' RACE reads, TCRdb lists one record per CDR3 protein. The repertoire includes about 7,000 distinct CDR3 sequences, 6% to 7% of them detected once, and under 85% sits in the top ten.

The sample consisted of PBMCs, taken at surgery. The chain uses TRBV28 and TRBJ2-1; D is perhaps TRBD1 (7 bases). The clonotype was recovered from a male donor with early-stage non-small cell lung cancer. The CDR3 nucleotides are TGTGCCAGCAGTTTAGGGGGGACAGTCTCTAGGAGCTCCTACAATGAGCAGTTCTTC. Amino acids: CASSLGGTVSRSSYNEQFF. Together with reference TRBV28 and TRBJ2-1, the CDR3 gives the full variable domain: DVKVTQSSRYLVKRTGEKVFLECVQDMDHENMFWYRQDPGLGLRLIYFSYDVKMKEKGDIPEGYSVSREKKERFSLILESASTNQTSMYLCASSLGGTVSRSSYNEQFFGPGTRLTVL.